This T cell receptor beta chain was sequenced for a study of regulatory T cells in long-lasting Graves disease. The V gene lost 6 bases and the J gene lost 4 bases, with 12 bases spanning the gap. The CDR3 spans 13 residues. Germline CDR1 MNHNS, CDR2 SASEGT. Indicated time point: newly diagnosed GD, antithyroid drugs for less than 3 months. Construction of the TCR library relied on RNA isolated from PBMCs. Assembly of TCR beta libraries relied on iRepertoire HTBI primers together with Arm-PCR of CDR3 regions. In the original processing: Across the samples, identification revealed about 62 TRBV and over 12 TRBJ segments. TCRdb re-analysed the multiplex PCR reads in MiXCR, keeping a single row per CDR3 protein. These V and J calls rely on TCRdb rather than the paper's analysis. Of approximately 400,000 distinct CDR3 sequences listed, roughly 15% are singletons. Ten or more counts support this clonotype. Its target is unknown.

Findings and caveats of the study: Persistent patients shared more public clonotypes (2,741) than new patients (approximately 1,000).

The chain couples TRBV6-1 to TRBJ2-5; unclear D gene. Sequenced here: peripheral blood mononuclear cells (PBMCs), sampled at new diagnosis, from a patient treated with antithyroid drugs. The sequence came from a female donor with Graves disease. In DNA form, the CDR3 reads TGTGCCAGCAGGTACATCTTGGGAGAGACCCAGTACTTC. Translating it yields CASRYILGETQYF.